The source of this T cell receptor (beta chain) is a study of blood T cell repertoires in COVID-19. TCRdb keeps only in-frame clones here, not all; method: immunoSEQ multiplex PCR. Of about 94,000 clones listed, 80% are singletons. CDR1 is SGHRS and CDR2 is YFSETQ in the germline V gene. The CDR3 is 15 residues long. V shed 4 bases, J shed 1 base, and the junction held 7 bases outside the gene matches. The sequencing input was peripheral blood. This receptor was taken from a human donor in a cohort sampled during active COVID-19. The rearrangement links TRBV5-1 to TRBJ2-7; TRBD2 agrees at 8 bases. The CDR3 protein is CASSPYVAGSYEQYF. The CDR3 nucleotides read TGCGCCAGCAGCCCCTATGTAGCGGGATCCTACGAGCAGTACTTC.